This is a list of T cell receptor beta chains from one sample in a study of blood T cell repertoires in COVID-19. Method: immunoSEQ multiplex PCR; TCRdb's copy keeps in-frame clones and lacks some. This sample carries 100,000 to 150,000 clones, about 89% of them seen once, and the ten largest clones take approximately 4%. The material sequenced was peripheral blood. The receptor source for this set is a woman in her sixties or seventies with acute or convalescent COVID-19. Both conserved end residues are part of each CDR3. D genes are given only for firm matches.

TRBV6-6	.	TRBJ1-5	CASSYSDSTSSDF	TGTGCCAGCAGTTACTCGGACAGTACATCTTCGGATTTT
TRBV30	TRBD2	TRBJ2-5	CAWSVAGRTWGETQYF	TGTGCCTGGAGTGTAGCGGGAAGGACTTGGGGAGAGACCCAGTACTTC
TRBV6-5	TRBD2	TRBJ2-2	CASSKAGTGELFF	TGTGCCAGCAGCAAAGCGGGAACCGGGGAGCTGTTTTTT
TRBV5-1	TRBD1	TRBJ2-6	CASYRGSGANVLTF	TGCGCCAGTTACAGGGGGTCAGGGGCCAACGTCCTGACTTTC
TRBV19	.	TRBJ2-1	CASKETSSYNEQFF	TGTGCCAGTAAAGAGACTAGCTCCTACAATGAGCAGTTCTTC
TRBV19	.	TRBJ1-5	CASRTDWANQPQHF	TGTGCCAGTAGGACGGACTGGGCCAATCAGCCCCAGCATTTT
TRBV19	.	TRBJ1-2	CASSIDEPEGGYTF	TGTGCCAGTAGTATAGATGAGCCGGAGGGTGGCTACACCTTC
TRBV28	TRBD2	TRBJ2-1	CASSFGGGRAGNEQFF	TGTGCCAGCAGTTTCGGTGGCGGGAGGGCTGGGAATGAGCAGTTCTTC
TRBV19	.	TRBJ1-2	CASLDSHGYTF	TGTGCCAGTCTGGACAGTCACGGCTACACCTTC
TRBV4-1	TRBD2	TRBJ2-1	CASSQDTSGRVHEQFF	TGCGCCAGCAGCCAAGATACTAGCGGGAGAGTACATGAGCAGTTCTTC